A single sample is the source of the 22 T cell receptor beta chains below, sequenced in a study of blood T cell repertoires in COVID-19. Profiling relied on immunoSEQ multiplex PCR, and the TCRdb table lists in-frame clones only, not all of them. The table shows approximately 97,000 clones, with roughly 88% occurring only once. Sequences were obtained from peripheral blood. These receptor sequences come from a man in his forties or fifties with COVID-19, enrolled during active disease.

The J gene is TRBJ2-7, the V gene TRBV5-1; D not certain. Trimming took off 3 bases at V and 2 bases at J, with 12 bases between the two ends. The length of the CDR3 is 14 residues. From germline, CDR1 is SGHRS and CDR2 YFSETQ. CDR3 bases: TGCGCCAGCAGCTCGGCAGGTGTGGCCTACGAGCAGTACTTC. This translates into CASSSAGVAYEQYF. The whole variable domain, remainder taken from reference TRBV5-1 and TRBJ2-7, is KAGVTQTPRYLIKTRGQQVTLSCSPISGHRSVSWYQQTPGQGLQFLFEYFSETQRNKGNFPGRFSGRQFSNSRSEMNVSTLELGDSALYLCASSSAGVAYEQYFGPGTRLTVT.

This chain joins TRBV15 and TRBJ1-1; D remains unclear. Looked up from germline, CDR1 is LNHNV and CDR2 is YYDKDF (reference sequence). This CDR3 is built from 17 residues. V was cut by 1 base and J by 1 base, with 16 bases left in between. CDR3 region: CATSRARGTYKNTEAFF. As DNA, the CDR3 is TGTGCCACCAGCAGAGCCCGGGGAACCTACAAGAACACTGAAGCTTTCTTT.

The V gene is TRBV25-1, the J gene TRBJ2-2; the D gene is possibly TRBD1 (6 bases). Germline-derived CDR1 and CDR2 are MGHDK and SYGVNS. CDR3 length: 15 amino acids. Trimming took 3 bases from V and 4 from J, leaving 12 bases between them. This chain's CDR3 is CASSEGAPFTGELFF. In DNA, the CDR3 is TGTGCCAGCAGTGAGGGGGCTCCCTTCACCGGGGAGCTGTTTTTT.

This clone has just a few counts. The chain joins TRBV10-3 to TRBJ1-3; D is unclear. Germline V gives CDR1 ENHRY, CDR2 SYGVKD. CDR3 size: 13 residues. V lost 6 bases and J 1 base, leaving 7 bases between the germline ends. The CDR3 DNA follows: TGTGCCATCAGAGAGGCGTCTGGAAACACCATATATTTT. This sequence encodes CAIREASGNTIYF.

The chain links TRBV20-1 to TRBJ2-7; no clear D. Germline CDR1 reads DFQATT; CDR2 reads SNEGSKA (reference sequence). Trimming pared 4 bases from V and 3 bases from J, leaving 7 bases between. The CDR3 consists of 11 residues. The CDR3 nucleotides read TGCAGTGCTATGACTGTCTACGAGCAGTACTTC. Its protein product is CSAMTVYEQYF.

This clone turned up a few times. The V gene is TRBV3-1 (or the pseudogene TRBV3-2), the J gene TRBJ2-7, with 7 positions matching TRBD2. The V gene end was trimmed by 1 base and the J gene end by 3 bases; junction bases not matched to a gene: 6. Germline values: CDR1 LGHDT, CDR2 YNNKEL (reference sequence). This CDR3 has 15 residues. CDR3 residues: CASSQAASGDYEQYF. In nucleotides, the CDR3 is TGTGCCAGCAGCCAAGCGGCCAGCGGGGACTACGAGCAGTACTTC.

The chain is built from TRBV7-2 and TRBJ2-5; 16 bases align to TRBD2. Unmatched junction bases numbered 12, after V lost 5 bases and J lost 3 bases. There are 19 residues in the CDR3. The germline CDR1 and CDR2 sequences are SGHTA and FQGNSA. The CDR3 DNA follows: TGTGCCAGCAGCGCCGGGACTAGCGGGGGGGCCGGGTTGGAAGAGACCCAGTACTTC. It specifies CASSAGTSGGAGLEETQYF.

The chain has TRBV4-2 and TRBJ1-1, with D maybe TRBD1 (5 bases). V lost 0 bases to trimming and J lost 0 bases, with 11 bases between them. Germline V gives CDR1 LGHNA, CDR2 YNFKEQ. This CDR3 has 16 amino acids. The CDR3 bases are TGTGCCAGCAGCCAAGATGGGGGGTTTCTGAACACTGAAGCTTTCTTT. It is translated as CASSQDGGFLNTEAFF.

Here the CDR3 reads CASSFLGGSYNEQFF. The CDR3 nucleotides read TGTGCCAGCAGCTTTCTGGGGGGCTCCTACAATGAGCAGTTCTTC. The J gene is TRBJ2-1, the V gene TRBV5-5; TRBD2 might be the D (6 bases). The CDR3 length is 15 residues. Per the germline V gene, CDR1 is SGHKS and CDR2 is YYEKEE (reference sequence). Between the trimmed V and J ends, which lost 2 bases and 0 bases, there was a span of 9 bases.

This chain uses TRBV10-2 with TRBJ1-2; TRBD1 matches at 7 bases. With 2 bases clipped from V and 5 bases from J, the junction kept 2 bases outside the gene matches. Germline CDR1 reads WSHSY; CDR2 reads SAAADI. CDR3 length: 13 amino acids. CDR3 residues: CASSEARGYGYTF. CDR3 nucleotide sequence: TGCGCCAGCAGTGAGGCCAGGGGGTATGGCTACACCTTC.

This sequence joins TRBV6-5 and TRBJ1-5; 9 bases align to TRBD1. This CDR3 spans 14 amino acids. The V segment lost 6 bases and the J segment 5 bases; nucleotides outside the gene matches: 5. Germline V lookup: CDR1 MNHEY, CDR2 SVGAGI. CDR3 region: CASRSGQGHQPQHF. CDR3 nucleotide sequence: TGTGCCAGCAGGTCGGGACAGGGCCATCAGCCCCAGCATTTT.

V is TRBV2 and J is TRBJ1-5, with a weak D call TRBD1 (6 bases). Germline V gene lookup returns CDR1 SNHLY and CDR2 FYNNEI. This CDR3 contains 17 residues. Trimming shortened V by 3 bases and J by 1 base, and 16 bases separated the two germline ends. The CDR3: CASSDGQLTRSNQPQHF. For the CDR3, the DNA is TGTGCCAGCAGTGACGGACAGTTGACGAGGAGCAATCAGCCCCAGCATTTT.

The chain joins TRBV2 to TRBJ2-3; no clear D gene. The CDR3 covers 12 residues. Germline V gene sequence: CDR1 SNHLY, CDR2 FYNNEI. V was shortened by 7 bases and J by 4 bases, with 9 bases between the two germline ends. The CDR3 coding sequence is TGTGCCAGCACCGAACTGGCAGATACGCAGTATTTT. It translates to CASTELADTQYF.

The chain uses TRBV5-8 and TRBJ2-2, with 8 bases identical to TRBD1. J was trimmed by 2 bases and V by 5 bases; bases with no gene match: 5. This CDR3 comprises 15 residues. Germline assignment: CDR1 SGHTS and CDR2 YDEGEE. Here the CDR3 DNA reads TGTGCCAGCAGGGACAGGGTGTATAACACCGGGGAGCTGTTTTTT. Protein: CASRDRVYNTGELFF. The full variable domain, rest sourced from reference TRBV5-8 and TRBJ2-2, is EAGVTQSPTHLIKTRGQQATLRCSPISGHTSVYWYQQALGLGLQFLLWYDEGEERNRGNFPPRFSGRQFPNYSSELNVNALELEDSALYLCASRDRVYNTGELFFGEGSRLTVL.

The rearrangement uses TRBV27 and TRBJ1-3; 9 nucleotides agree with TRBD1. The trim removed 6 bases at V and 4 bases at J, leaving 4 bases unmatched. CDR3 length: 14 amino acids. Germline loops: CDR1 MNHEY, CDR2 SMNVEV (reference sequence). The CDR3 DNA reads TGTGCCAGCAGACAGGGGGCGAGAGGAAACACCATATATTTT. Its protein product is CASRQGARGNTIYF.

The chain carries TRBV27 and TRBJ1-3; D is ambiguous. V gave up 8 bases and J gave up 0 bases, with 11 bases separating them. Looked up from germline, CDR1 is MNHEY and CDR2 is SMNVEV (reference sequence). The CDR3 sequence is 14 residues long. Written as DNA, the CDR3 is TGTGCCAGCTGTGAGAGGCCCTCTGGAAACACCATATATTTT. This gives the protein CASCERPSGNTIYF.

The chain joins TRBV4-1 to TRBJ2-7; TRBD1 matches at 7 bases. The CDR3 spans 15 residues. V trimming: 2 bases; J trimming: 2 bases; junction bases outside the gene matches: 6. The germline V gene has CDR1 MGHRA and CDR2 YSYEKL. This chain's CDR3 is CASSQWGQRTYEQYF. In DNA, the CDR3 is TGCGCCAGCAGCCAATGGGGACAGAGGACCTACGAGCAGTACTTC.

This clone was seen only once. The rearrangement links TRBV6-5 to TRBJ1-5; the match to TRBD1 covers 7 bases. The V gene's germline CDR1 is MNHEY and CDR2 SVGAGI. The CDR3 extends over 15 amino acids. Trimming removed 7 bases from V and 4 bases from J; junction bases left unmatched: 10. CDR3: CASTFRGTANQPQHF. In DNA form, the CDR3 reads TGTGCCAGCACATTCAGGGGGACGGCTAATCAGCCCCAGCATTTT.

The chain carries TRBV9 and TRBJ2-3; D might be TRBD1 (6 bases). The CDR3 has 16 amino acids. Trimming removed 4 bases at V and 1 base at J, with 16 bases between. Germline V gene sequence: CDR1 SGDLS, CDR2 YYNGEE. DNA of the CDR3: TGTGCCAGCAGCCCATACCCCCGGACAGGCACAGATACGCAGTATTTT. It encodes CASSPYPRTGTDTQYF.

The CDR3 region is CASSLPRQGIQPQHF. Written as DNA, the CDR3 is TGTGCCAGCAGCTTACCCCGACAGGGTATTCAGCCCCAGCATTTT. The chain uses TRBV11-3 and TRBJ1-5; 7 bases map to TRBD1. The V gene's germline CDR1 is SGHNT and CDR2 YENEEA. This CDR3 contains 15 residues. V lost 2 bases, J lost 6 bases, and 7 bases stayed unmatched.

The chain employs TRBV2 and TRBJ2-1; 8 nucleotides align to TRBD2. This CDR3 is 16 amino acids long. The V gene's germline CDR1 is SNHLY and CDR2 FYNNEI. The V segment lost 7 bases and the J segment 3 bases; nucleotides outside the gene matches: 11. In nucleotides, the CDR3 is TGTGCCAGCACCAAAAAAGGAACTAGCGGCTACAATGAGCAGTTCTTC. Translation gives CASTKKGTSGYNEQFF. Based on the CDR3 plus reference TRBV2 and TRBJ2-1, the full variable domain is EPEVTQTPSHQVTQMGQEVILRCVPISNHLYFYWYRQILGQKVEFLVSFYNNEISEKSEIFDDQFSVERPDGSNFTLKIRSTKLEDSAMYFCASTKKGTSGYNEQFFGPGTRLTVL.

The chain links TRBV24-1 to TRBJ1-2; 10 bases are shared with TRBD1. V shed 3 bases and J 4 bases; nucleotides not matched to a gene: 4. Germline CDR1 reads KGHDR; CDR2 reads SFDVKD. The CDR3 runs 15 residues. The CDR3 DNA sequence: TGTGCCACCAGTGATAGGACAGGGGGACCCTATGGCTACACCTTC. It is translated as CATSDRTGGPYGYTF.